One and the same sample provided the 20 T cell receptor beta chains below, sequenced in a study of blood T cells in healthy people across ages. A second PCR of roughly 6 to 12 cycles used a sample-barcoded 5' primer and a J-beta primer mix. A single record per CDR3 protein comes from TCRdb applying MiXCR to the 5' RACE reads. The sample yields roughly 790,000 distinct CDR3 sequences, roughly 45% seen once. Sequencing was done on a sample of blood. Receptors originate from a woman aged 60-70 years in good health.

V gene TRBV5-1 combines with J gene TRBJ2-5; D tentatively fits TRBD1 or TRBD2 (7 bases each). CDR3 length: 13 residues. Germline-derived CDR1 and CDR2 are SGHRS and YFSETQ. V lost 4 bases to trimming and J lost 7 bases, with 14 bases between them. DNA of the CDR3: TGCGCCAGCAGCAGCGGGACAGCGGGGACCCAGTACTTC. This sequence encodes CASSSGTAGTQYF.

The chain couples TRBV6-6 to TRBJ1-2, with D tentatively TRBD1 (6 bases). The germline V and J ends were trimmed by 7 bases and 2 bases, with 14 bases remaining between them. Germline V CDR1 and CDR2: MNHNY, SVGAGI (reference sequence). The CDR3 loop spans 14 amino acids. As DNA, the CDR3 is TGTGCCAGCATCCCACAGGGTTCCAACTATGGCTACACCTTC. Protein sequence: CASIPQGSNYGYTF.

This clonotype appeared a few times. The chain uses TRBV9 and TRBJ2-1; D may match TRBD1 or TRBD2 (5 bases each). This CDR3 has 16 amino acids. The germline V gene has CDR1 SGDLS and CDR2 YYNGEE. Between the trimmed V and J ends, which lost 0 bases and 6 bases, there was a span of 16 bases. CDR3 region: CASSVGGKYYPNEQFF. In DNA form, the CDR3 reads TGTGCCAGCAGCGTAGGGGGGAAATACTACCCCAATGAGCAGTTCTTC.

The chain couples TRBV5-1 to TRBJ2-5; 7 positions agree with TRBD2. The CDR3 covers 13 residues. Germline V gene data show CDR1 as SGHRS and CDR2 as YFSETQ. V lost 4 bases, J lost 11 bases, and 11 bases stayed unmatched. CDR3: CASSTGGINEQYF. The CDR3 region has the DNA TGCGCCAGCAGCACGGGGGGTATCAATGAGCAGTACTTC.

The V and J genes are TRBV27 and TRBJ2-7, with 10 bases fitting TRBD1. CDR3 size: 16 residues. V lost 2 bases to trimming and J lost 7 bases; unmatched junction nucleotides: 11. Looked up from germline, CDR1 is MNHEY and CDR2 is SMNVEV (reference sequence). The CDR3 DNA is TGTGCCAGCAGTTTAACCCGGGACAGGGGTTACAATGAGCAGTACTTC. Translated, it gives CASSLTRDRGYNEQYF.

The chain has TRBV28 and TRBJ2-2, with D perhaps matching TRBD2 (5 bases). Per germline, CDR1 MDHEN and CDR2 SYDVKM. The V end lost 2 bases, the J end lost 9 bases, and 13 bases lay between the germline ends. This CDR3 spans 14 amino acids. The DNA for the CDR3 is TGTGCCAGCAGTTTACGGGGTCTAGTCCGGGAGCTGTTTTTT. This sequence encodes CASSLRGLVRELFF.

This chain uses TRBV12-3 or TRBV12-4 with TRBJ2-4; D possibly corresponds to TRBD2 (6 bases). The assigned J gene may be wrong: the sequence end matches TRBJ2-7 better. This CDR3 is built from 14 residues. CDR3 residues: CASSTGLQSYEQYF. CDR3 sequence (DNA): TGTGCCAGCAGTACCGGACTACAATCCTACGAGCAGTACTTC.

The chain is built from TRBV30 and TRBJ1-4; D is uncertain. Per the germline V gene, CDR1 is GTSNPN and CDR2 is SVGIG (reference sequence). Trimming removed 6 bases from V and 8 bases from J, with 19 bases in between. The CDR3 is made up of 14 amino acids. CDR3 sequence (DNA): TGTGCCTGCCCCGACGGCAGGAACGGCGAAAAACTGTTTTTT. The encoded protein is CACPDGRNGEKLFF.

In DNA, the CDR3 is TGCAGTGTTTTACAGGGTAGCTCCTACAATGAGCAGTACTTC. Encoded protein: CSVLQGSSYNEQYF. The chain carries TRBV20-1 and TRBJ2-1; TRBD1 might be the D (6 bases). The J call may not be correct, given that the DNA end is closer to TRBJ2-7. The CDR3 extends over 14 amino acids. Germline loops: CDR1 DFQATT, CDR2 SNEGSKA (reference sequence).

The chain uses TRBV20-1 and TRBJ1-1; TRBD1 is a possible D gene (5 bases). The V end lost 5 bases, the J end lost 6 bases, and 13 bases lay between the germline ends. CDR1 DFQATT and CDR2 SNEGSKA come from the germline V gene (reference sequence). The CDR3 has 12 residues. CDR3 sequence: CSADRGVPEAFF. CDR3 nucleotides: TGCAGTGCTGATAGAGGGGTTCCTGAAGCTTTCTTT.

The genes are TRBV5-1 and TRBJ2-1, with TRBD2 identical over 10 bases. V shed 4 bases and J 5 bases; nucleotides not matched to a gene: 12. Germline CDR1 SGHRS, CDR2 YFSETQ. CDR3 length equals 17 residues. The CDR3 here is CASSSLAGASQNNEQFF. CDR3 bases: TGCGCCAGCAGCAGCCTAGCGGGGGCCTCCCAAAACAATGAGCAGTTCTTC.

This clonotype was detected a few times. The DNA for the CDR3 is TGCGCCAGCAGCCAAGATGCTGTAGGTCTAGCGGGGGCCTACAATGAGCAGTTCTTC. This gives the protein CASSQDAVGLAGAYNEQFF. This chain joins TRBV4-3 and TRBJ2-1; 10 positions agree with TRBD2. Germline trimming cut 0 bases from V and 2 bases from J; bases unmatched to any gene: 10. The CDR3 has 19 amino acids. Per the germline V gene, CDR1 is LGHNA and CDR2 is YSLEER.

The CDR3 coding sequence is TGTGCCAGCAGCTTAGCGCAGCGGGAGGGGAGGGAGACCCTGTACTTC. Its translation is CASSLAQREGRETLYF. This chain joins TRBV7-6 and TRBJ2-7; 10 bases agree with TRBD2. Trimming cost V 0 bases and J 12 bases; bases outside gene matches: 14. CDR3 length: 16 residues. Germline CDR1 reads SGHVS; CDR2 reads FNYEAQ. The entire variable domain, with the rest obtained from reference TRBV7-6 and TRBJ2-7, is as follows: GAGVSQSPRYKVTKRGQDVALRCDPISGHVSLYWYRQALGQGPEFLTYFNYEAQQDKSGLPNDRFSAERPEGSISTLTIQRTEQRDSAMYRCASSLAQREGRETLYFGPGTRLTVT.

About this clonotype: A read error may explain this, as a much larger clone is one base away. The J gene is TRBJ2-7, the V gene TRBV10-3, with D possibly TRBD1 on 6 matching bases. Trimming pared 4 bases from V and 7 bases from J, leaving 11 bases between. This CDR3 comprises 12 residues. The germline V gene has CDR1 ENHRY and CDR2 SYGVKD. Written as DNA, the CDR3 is TGTGCCATCAGTGCCCGGGACAATGAGCAGTACTTC. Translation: CAISARDNEQYF.

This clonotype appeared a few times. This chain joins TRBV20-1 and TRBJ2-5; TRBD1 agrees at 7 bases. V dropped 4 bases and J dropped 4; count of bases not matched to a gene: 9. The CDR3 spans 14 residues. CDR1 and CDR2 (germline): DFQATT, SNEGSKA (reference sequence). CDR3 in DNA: TGCAGTGCTACTCGATCCACAGGGGTAGAGACCCAGTACTTC. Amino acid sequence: CSATRSTGVETQYF.

CDR3 amino acids: CASSKVTEGQGNTEAFF. DNA of the CDR3: TGTGCCAGCAGCAAAGTAACGGAGGGACAGGGGAACACTGAAGCTTTCTTT. The genes are TRBV21-1 and TRBJ1-1; the table's D call, TRBD1, was not checked against the DNA. TRBV21-1 corresponds to a pseudogene. The CDR3 loop spans 17 amino acids.

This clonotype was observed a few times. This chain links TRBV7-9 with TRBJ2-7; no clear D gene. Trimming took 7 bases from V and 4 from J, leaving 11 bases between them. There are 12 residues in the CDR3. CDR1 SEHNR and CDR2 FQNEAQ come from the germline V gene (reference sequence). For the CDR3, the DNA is TGTGCCAGCACGGAAGAAGGGTACGAGCAGTACTTC. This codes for CASTEEGYEQYF.

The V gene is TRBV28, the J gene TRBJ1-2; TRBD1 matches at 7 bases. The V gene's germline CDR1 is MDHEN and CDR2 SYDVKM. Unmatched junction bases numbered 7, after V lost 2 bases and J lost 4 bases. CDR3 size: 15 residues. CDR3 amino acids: CASSLTPTGTYGYTF. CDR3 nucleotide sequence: TGTGCCAGCAGTTTAACCCCGACAGGGACCTATGGCTACACCTTC.

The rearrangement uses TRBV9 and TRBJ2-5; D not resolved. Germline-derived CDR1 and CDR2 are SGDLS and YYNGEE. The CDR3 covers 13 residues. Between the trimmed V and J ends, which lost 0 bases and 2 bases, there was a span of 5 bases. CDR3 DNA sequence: TGTGCCAGCAGCGTAGCACTTCAAGAGACCCAGTACTTC. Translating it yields CASSVALQETQYF.

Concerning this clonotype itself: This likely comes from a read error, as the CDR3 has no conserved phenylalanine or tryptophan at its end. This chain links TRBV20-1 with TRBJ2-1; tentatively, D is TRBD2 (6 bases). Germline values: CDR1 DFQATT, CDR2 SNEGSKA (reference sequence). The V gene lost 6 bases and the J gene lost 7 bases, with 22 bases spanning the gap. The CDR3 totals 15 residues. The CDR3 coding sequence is TGCAGTGCATTCGCTGGTAGCGGAGAGAGGAATGAGCAGTTCGTC. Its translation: CSAFAGSGERNEQFV.